This entry describes one T cell receptor beta chain. Its antigen is still unknown. Per-base qualities were not stored, and no clone one base away is much larger. This sample was taken from a study of vaccination effects on CD4 cells after COVID-19 (dated by TCRdb to between 2020 and 2023). With respect to the entire study: Post-vaccine samples across the study were collected a median of 72 days after the second dose, with a range of 14 to 241. SARS-CoV-2 spike-specific CD4+ TCR repertoires were compared before and after mRNA vaccination in COVID-19 convalescent patients and in infection-naive vaccine recipients. The full study included some 10 COVID-19 convalescent patients and a few SARS-CoV-2-naive healthy vaccine recipients. Cultures from other donors in the study were sequenced with the Oncomine TCR Beta short-read assay on an Illumina iSeq 100. Broad study findings and their caveats: In healthy vaccine recipients, vaccine-induced clones were almost all SARS-CoV-2 mono-reactive, with only 1 of 255 being cross-reactive with common cold coronaviruses. The study was limited by a small number of convalescent patients and lacked early post-infection timepoints. Marked clonal contraction was observed in both infection-induced and vaccine-induced clones at late post-vaccination timepoints, consistent with waning T cell responses.

To identify antigen-specific CD4+ T cell clonotypes by their expansion, the ViraFEST assay first stimulated PBMC with viral peptide pools and then applied TCR sequencing. After around 10 days of culture, CD4+ T cells were isolated with the EasySep CD4+ T cell isolation kit. Each participant got two doses of an mRNA SARS-CoV-2 vaccine, either BNT162b2 or mRNA-1273. None of the healthy vaccine recipients had a prior SARS-CoV-2 infection, which was confirmed by nucleocapsid antibody tests that came back negative both before and after vaccination. Approximately 2.1 million PBMC per well were cultured in IMDM with around 5.3% human AB serum, roughly 10 IU/ml IL-2 and gentamicin, plus 10 ug/ml peptides. On days 3 and 7, half of the culture medium was replaced with fresh IL-2-containing medium. Unless noted otherwise, every peptide stimulation condition was cultured in triplicate wells. Using Ficoll-Paque Plus gradient centrifugation, PBMC were separated from whole blood and then either used fresh or cryopreserved at -140C. The overlapping peptide pools covered the spike proteins of SARS-CoV-2 and of the common cold coronaviruses HCoV-NL63, HCoV-OC43 and HCoV-229E. The QIAamp micro DNA kit was used to extract genomic DNA from the cultured CD4+ T cells.

Receptor amplification or capture employed the immunoSEQ multiplex PCR assay. DNA from the cultured and isolated CD4+ T cells underwent TCR beta CDR3 sequencing. Per the original workflow: Non-productive TCR sequences were discarded, and reads were trimmed to the CDR3 region, with only CDR3s of 7 or more amino acids retained. The MANAFEST web app was used to identify antigen-specific clonotypes by comparing expansion in peptide wells with expansion in reference cultures. Positive clones required FDR<0.05 expansion versus reference and all other wells, odds ratio above 5, and frequency above 0.1% in two replicate wells. Cross-reactive clonotypes were defined as significantly expanded in SARS-CoV-2 spike wells and in at least one common cold coronavirus spike condition. CDR3 similarity was assessed by Levenshtein distance with the stringdist R package, and unrooted trees were built with ape in R 3.6.1. Here the immuneACCESS table is served through TCRdb, limited to in-frame sequences with V and J called. Missing clones are a known gap in these copies; in checked studies unresolved V genes cover under half, and the rest lacks a known reason. V and J calls plus clone size are reproduced from that table; the DNA served to infer D and trimming. The sample records roughly 20,000 clones, roughly 72% of which are singletons. Of the sample, approximately 10% falls within the top ten clones.

The CDR3 covers 15 residues, taking in both the cysteine and the phenylalanine. The only DNA kept is the CDR3, 45 bases in frame from the first base. In the germline V gene, CDR1 corresponds to MDHEN and CDR2 to SYDVKM. Trimming at the junction amounts to 4 bases on V and 2 bases on J, and the germline ends lie 12 bases apart. The chain couples TRBV28 to TRBJ1-5; TRBD1 is a possible D gene, resting on 5 matching bases. This clonotype was sampled from a human donor who received a COVID-19 vaccine. The sample was CD4+ T cells from PBMCs cultured with HCoV-NL63 spike peptides, taken after COVID-19 vaccination. The meaning of the sample's cell subset or site label: HCoV-NL63 spike overlapping peptide pool stimulation. The DNA is as follows: TGTGCCAGCAGTTCGGCACAGGCTGGCAATCAGCCCCAGCATTTT. Its translation reads: CASSSAQAGNQPQHF.